The rows below give T cell receptor beta chains drawn from one sample of a study of T cell repertoires in cytomegalovirus infection. TCRdb recomputed calls from the reads with MiXCR, one row per CDR3 protein. The sample includes a few hundred thousand distinct CDR3 sequences, 40% of them seen just once. Which antigens these TCRs recognize remains unknown. Sequencing was performed on cultured PBMCs, taken from culture after CMV antigen stimulation. Every receptor here comes from a human donor in good health (CMV status not recorded). Some clones in this sample may be carry-over from other donors' samples. CDR3s include the opening cysteine and the closing phenylalanine or tryptophan. Each record gives: clone size, V gene, J gene, D gene, CDR3 DNA, CDR3 protein. The D gene is left open where the match is weak. Rows give clone size only sometimes, using once, few, many, or a class for an expanded clone.

size: NA; V: TRBV7-2; J: TRBJ2-7; D: TRBD1; DNA: TGTGCCAGCAGCACACAAGCCGGGACAGAGGAGTACTTC; CDR3: CASSTQAGTEEYF
size: NA; V: TRBV7-2; J: TRBJ1-6; D: NA; DNA: TGTGCCAGCAGCTTCCCCTTGAAAGGGAGGTCCTATAATTCACCCCTCCACTTT; CDR3: CASSFPLKGRSYNSPLHF
size: many; V: TRBV12-3/TRBV12-4; J: TRBJ2-1; D: NA; DNA: TGTGCCAGCAGTTTCCTGCAATACTCCTACAATGAGCAGTTCTTC; CDR3: CASSFLQYSYNEQFF
size: NA; V: TRBV20-1; J: TRBJ2-7; D: NA; DNA: TGCAGTGCTAGAGACGGTTCCGGATACGAGCAGTACTTC; CDR3: CSARDGSGYEQYF
size: few; V: TRBV19; J: TRBJ1-4; D: NA; DNA: TGTGCCAGTAGTATTTGGACGAGGGGTGAAAAACTGTTTTTT; CDR3: CASSIWTRGEKLFF
size: few; V: TRBV7-8; J: TRBJ2-3; D: TRBD2; DNA: TGTGCCAGCAGCTTCCAACCCGGACTAGTTGCAGATACGCAGTATTTT; CDR3: CASSFQPGLVADTQYF
size: NA; V: TRBV7-8; J: TRBJ2-7; D: NA; DNA: TGTGCCAGCAGCTTAAGGTCAGGGAGTCTCCTGTACGAGCAGTACTTC; CDR3: CASSLRSGSLLYEQYF
size: NA; V: TRBV19; J: TRBJ2-3; D: NA; DNA: TGTGCCAGTAGTGCGCGGGACGCTTACACAGATACGCAGTATTTT; CDR3: CASSARDAYTDTQYF
size: NA; V: TRBV7-6; J: TRBJ2-7; D: TRBD1; DNA: TGTGCCAGCAGCTTAGGGCAGGGGGCTTCGGACGAGCAGTACTTC; CDR3: CASSLGQGASDEQYF
size: NA; V: TRBV7-2; J: TRBJ2-5; D: TRBD1; DNA: TGTGCCAGCAGCCGTAGATTGACAGGGGTGGAGACCCAGTACTTC; CDR3: CASSRRLTGVETQYF
size: few; V: TRBV7-9; J: TRBJ2-5; D: NA; DNA: TGTGCCAGCAGCCCCCTCCGGGGGCGATCGGAGACCCAGTACTTC; CDR3: CASSPLRGRSETQYF
size: many; V: TRBV14; J: TRBJ2-3; D: NA; DNA: TGTGCCAGCAGCCCCTTTACAGATACGCAGTATTTT; CDR3: CASSPFTDTQYF
size: NA; V: TRBV7-9; J: TRBJ2-5; D: NA; DNA: TGTGCCAGCAGCTCCCCGTTAAGGTCGGAGACCCAGTACTTC; CDR3: CASSSPLRSETQYF
size: few; V: TRBV27; J: TRBJ1-2; D: NA; DNA: TGTGCCAGCAGTTTAAGGGGGTTCTATGGCTACACCTTC; CDR3: CASSLRGFYGYTF
size: NA; V: TRBV7-6; J: TRBJ1-3; D: NA; DNA: TGTGCCAGCAGCTCCCTAGGCGGGGGGCAGGGGAGAAACACCATATATTTT; CDR3: CASSSLGGGQGRNTIYF
size: NA; V: TRBV12-3/TRBV12-4; J: TRBJ1-1; D: NA; DNA: TGTGCCAGCAGGGGGGGGGCGAACACTGAAGCTTTCTTT; CDR3: CASRGGANTEAFF
size: NA; V: TRBV5-1; J: TRBJ2-3; D: TRBD1; DNA: TGCGCCAGCAGCAGCGGACAGGACCTCACAAATACGCAGTATTTT; CDR3: CASSSGQDLTNTQYF
size: NA; V: TRBV7-9; J: TRBJ1-1; D: NA; DNA: TGTGCCAGCAGCCCATCCCAGGGCACTGAAGCTTTCTTT; CDR3: CASSPSQGTEAFF
size: few; V: TRBV19; J: TRBJ1-5; D: TRBD1; DNA: TGTGCCAGTAGTACACGAGACAGGGGGAGAAATCAGCCCCAGCATTTT; CDR3: CASSTRDRGRNQPQHF
size: NA; V: TRBV28; J: TRBJ2-7; D: NA; DNA: TGTGCCACCGAGGGGGTTATGGACGAGCAGTACTTC; CDR3: CATEGVMDEQYF
size: NA; V: TRBV15; J: TRBJ1-1; D: NA; DNA: TGTGCCACCAGCAGAGGGTTTGGGGTGGCTTTCTTT; CDR3: CATSRGFGVAFF
size: many; V: TRBV12-3/TRBV12-4; J: TRBJ1-5; D: NA; DNA: TGTGCCAGCAGCTTCAGTGGGAGCAATCAGCCCCAGCATTTT; CDR3: CASSFSGSNQPQHF
size: NA; V: TRBV10-3; J: TRBJ2-1; D: NA; DNA: TGTGCCACCAGCGCCCCATTATACAATGAGCAGTTCTTC; CDR3: CATSAPLYNEQFF
size: NA; V: TRBV11-2; J: TRBJ2-1; D: TRBD2; DNA: TGTGCCAGCAGCCCTAGCGGGACCCTGGGTGAGCAGTTCTTC; CDR3: CASSPSGTLGEQFF
size: NA; V: TRBV3-1; J: TRBJ2-3; D: NA; DNA: TGTGCCAGCAGCCATTTCAGGGCGGCAGATACGCAGTATTTT; CDR3: CASSHFRAADTQYF
size: few; V: TRBV7-8; J: TRBJ2-5; D: NA; DNA: TGTGCCAGCAGCTCCGTACCGGAACCCCCGGACTTC; CDR3: CASSSVPEPPDF
size: NA; V: TRBV7-6; J: TRBJ2-2; D: NA; DNA: TGTGCCAGCAGCCCGATGCAGGACTTTCTAAACACCGGGGAGCTGTTTTTT; CDR3: CASSPMQDFLNTGELFF
size: NA; V: TRBV4-1; J: TRBJ2-1; D: NA; DNA: TGCGCCAGCAGCCCTAGAGCGACTGGGGGCAATGAGCAGTTCTTC; CDR3: CASSPRATGGNEQFF
size: NA; V: TRBV7-2; J: TRBJ2-5; D: NA; DNA: TGTGCCAGCAGCCCCATGGGCGGGTGGCACCAAGAGACCCAGTACTTC; CDR3: CASSPMGGWHQETQYF
size: few; V: TRBV7-2; J: TRBJ2-3; D: NA; DNA: TGTGCCAGCAGCCTCTATACTAGTAGCAGAGATACGCAGTATTTT; CDR3: CASSLYTSSRDTQYF
size: NA; V: TRBV20-1; J: TRBJ1-4; D: NA; DNA: TGCAGTGCTAGAGATAGCAGGGGCGGCGAAAAACTGTTTTTT; CDR3: CSARDSRGGEKLFF
size: few; V: TRBV7-2; J: TRBJ2-1; D: NA; DNA: TGTGCCAGCAGCTTAGTGCAGGTTCGATTTGGTGAGCAGTTCTTC; CDR3: CASSLVQVRFGEQFF
size: NA; V: TRBV5-3; J: TRBJ1-2; D: NA; DNA: TGTGCCAGCAGCCCTTACGGACAGAGGGACGGCGGCTACACCTTC; CDR3: CASSPYGQRDGGYTF
size: NA; V: TRBV7-2; J: TRBJ1-1; D: NA; DNA: TGTGCCAGCAGCTTAGGGGGCATTGGAGCTTTCTTT; CDR3: CASSLGGIGAFF
size: NA; V: TRBV7-2; J: TRBJ2-5; D: TRBD1; DNA: TGTGCCAGCAGTCCCACAGGGGCCAGAGAGACCCAGTACTTC; CDR3: CASSPTGARETQYF
size: NA; V: TRBV11-2; J: TRBJ1-4; D: NA; DNA: TGTGCCAGCAGCTTAGCGGGTTTTAATGAAAAACTGTTTTTT; CDR3: CASSLAGFNEKLFF
size: NA; V: TRBV19; J: TRBJ2-1; D: TRBD2; DNA: TGTGCCAGTAGTCACGACCGCGTGGGGGGGTACAATGAGCAGTTCTTC; CDR3: CASSHDRVGGYNEQFF
size: few; V: TRBV7-6; J: TRBJ1-1; D: NA; DNA: TGTGCCAGCAGAGACAGGAGGAACACTGAAGCTTTCTTT; CDR3: CASRDRRNTEAFF
size: few; V: TRBV7-8; J: TRBJ1-1; D: NA; DNA: TGTGCCAGCAGCCCCCGAGACGGGAACACTGAAGCTTTCTTT; CDR3: CASSPRDGNTEAFF
size: few; V: TRBV12-3/TRBV12-4; J: TRBJ1-1; D: NA; DNA: TGTGCCAGCAGTTTGCACGGGGAGAGGAACACTGAAGCTTTCTTT; CDR3: CASSLHGERNTEAFF
size: NA; V: TRBV12-3/TRBV12-4; J: TRBJ2-3; D: TRBD2; DNA: TGTGCCAGCAGTCCCCCTGGGACTAGGGCACAGTATTTT; CDR3: CASSPPGTRAQYF
size: NA; V: TRBV7-9; J: TRBJ2-1; D: TRBD2; DNA: TGTGCCAGCAGCTTTTTGACTAGCGGGAGCTACAATGAGCAGTTCTTC; CDR3: CASSFLTSGSYNEQFF
size: few; V: TRBV12-3/TRBV12-4; J: TRBJ1-2; D: TRBD1; DNA: TGTGCCAGCAGTTGGGGACAGGTTGGCTACACCTTC; CDR3: CASSWGQVGYTF
size: NA; V: TRBV7-9; J: TRBJ1-3; D: TRBD1; DNA: TGTGCCAGCAGCCCAACCCCGACAGGGGCCGGAAACACCATATATTTT; CDR3: CASSPTPTGAGNTIYF
size: few; V: TRBV7-2; J: TRBJ1-2; D: NA; DNA: TGTGCCAGCAGCTTTCCGGGACAACTAATGTCCGGCTACACCTTC; CDR3: CASSFPGQLMSGYTF
size: NA; V: TRBV28; J: TRBJ2-2; D: NA; DNA: TGTGCCAGCAGCTTCACGATGGTGAACACCGGGGAGCTGTTTTTT; CDR3: CASSFTMVNTGELFF
size: NA; V: TRBV19; J: TRBJ1-3; D: NA; DNA: TGTGCCAGTAGTATAACGGGTTCTGGAAACACCATATATTTT; CDR3: CASSITGSGNTIYF
size: NA; V: TRBV7-9; J: TRBJ2-3; D: NA; DNA: TGTGCCAGCAGCTTCTTACCCGGGACCAACCCAGATACGCAGTATTTT; CDR3: CASSFLPGTNPDTQYF
size: many; V: TRBV7-2; J: TRBJ1-4; D: TRBD1; DNA: TGTGCCAGCAGCCTCTCAGGGGGGGCAAATGAAAAACTGTTTTTT; CDR3: CASSLSGGANEKLFF
size: NA; V: TRBV2; J: TRBJ2-7; D: NA; DNA: TGTGCCAGCACCAGTTGGGGACAAGCCTACGAGCAGTACTTC; CDR3: CASTSWGQAYEQYF
size: NA; V: TRBV20-1; J: TRBJ2-1; D: TRBD2; DNA: TGCAGTGCTGACCAGACTAGCGGGATGTACAATGAGCAGTTCTTC; CDR3: CSADQTSGMYNEQFF